These 7 T cell receptor delta chains were sequenced from one sample in a study of γδ T cells in repeated Plasmodium falciparum infection. Flow sorting of PBMC yielded separate Vgamma9/Vdelta2+ and Vdelta2-negative gammadelta T cell populations for bulk repertoire analysis. TCRdb redid the clone calls on the multiplex PCR reads with CATT. The sample lists under 50,000 delta-chain clones, around 1.6% occurring once. The material sequenced was gamma-delta T cells from blood. The receptor set was obtained from a pool of human donors (malaria-infected and uninfected, not separated).

This clone was seen a few times. The protein TCRdb gives is from a much larger clone and does not agree with this DNA's translation at residue 9, likely a read error; the protein shown here comes from the DNA. The V gene is TRDV1, the J gene TRDJ1; TRDD3 aligns across 8 bases. The J gene, missing from TCRdb, was assigned here through DNA to germline matching. The trim removed 6 bases at V and 2 bases at J, leaving 20 bases unmatched. Germline CDR1 is TSWWSYY and CDR2 is QGS. The length of the CDR3 is 19 residues. Here the CDR3 reads CALGPRVLRAGYGTDKLIF. The CDR3 DNA follows: TGTGCTCTTGGCCCGAGGGTCCTACGGGCGGGATACGGGACCGATAAACTCATCTTT.

This clone was detected only a few times. The protein in TCRdb stems from a much larger clone and differs at residue 19 from this DNA's translation, likely a read error; here the protein is translated from the DNA. The rearrangement links TRDV1 to TRDJ1; 8 nucleotides agree with TRDD3. TCRdb lists no J gene, so it was determined here by aligning the DNA to germline. The CDR3 has 22 amino acids. Germline V CDR1 and CDR2: TSWWSYY, QGS. CDR3 amino acids: CALGELRLTFWGKTSYTDRLIF. The CDR3 DNA reads TGTGCTCTTGGGGAACTAAGACTGACCTTCTGGGGGAAAACTAGCTACACCGATAGACTCATCTTT.

As for this clone: The protein that TCRdb holds for this DNA derives from a much larger clone and differs from the translated DNA at residues 9 and 11, which likely indicates a read error; the protein shown here is translated from the DNA. The chain links TRDV1 to TRDJ1, with 8 bases that match TRDD3. Germline assignment: CDR1 TSWWSYY and CDR2 QGS. Trimming removed 8 bases from V and 3 bases from J; junction bases left unmatched: 14. The CDR3 is 16 residues long. The CDR3 is CALRKWGIDGADKLIF. The CDR3 DNA follows: TGTGCTCTTAGGAAATGGGGGATTGATGGCGCCGATAAACTCATCTTT.

This clone occurred many times. This DNA's translation differs at residue 8 from TCRdb's protein, which comes from a much larger clone; a read error is likely, and the protein shown is translated from the DNA. This sample includes further DNA sequences coding for the same CDR3. The J gene is TRDJ1, the V gene TRDV3, with unresolved D. This CDR3 is 16 amino acids long. V was clipped by 0 bases and J by 0 bases, with 17 bases between them. Per the germline V gene, CDR1 is TVYSNPD and CDR2 is GDNSRS (reference sequence). The CDR3 sequence is CAFRHLSRQYTDKLIF. CDR3 DNA: TGTGCCTTTAGGCACCTATCCCGGCAGTACACCGATAAACTCATCTTT.

This clone was seen at least ten times. A far larger clone differs by one base, so this is likely a read error. This CDR3 is also generated by other DNA sequences in the sample. The V and J genes are TRDV1 and TRDJ1, with D uncertain. The J gene, missing from TCRdb, was assigned here through DNA to germline matching. There are 16 residues in the CDR3. Germline V gives CDR1 TSWWSYY, CDR2 QGS. V was pared by 8 bases and J by 3 bases, with 22 bases between. CDR3 nucleotide sequence: TGTGCTCTTCTGACCGCAACAAGGAGCTCGGCCGATAAACTCATCTTT. This translates into CALLTATRSSADKLIF.

This clone was counted ten times or more. The chain has TRDV2 and TRDJ1, with D possibly matching TRDD3 (5 bases). TCRdb carries no J gene annotation; the J gene was assigned here by matching the DNA with germline. CDR1 and CDR2 (germline): GEAIGNYY, EKD. V was clipped by 0 bases and J by 8 bases, with 27 bases between them. The CDR3 covers 18 residues. The CDR3 reads CACDTVLLRGWGPKKLIF. The CDR3, as DNA: TGTGCCTGTGACACCGTGCTCCTTAGGGGGTGGGGACCGAAGAAACTCATCTTT.

There are a few counts of this clone. Given a far larger clone just one base away, this is likely a sequencing read error. Called V gene: TRDV1; the J gene was not called; TRDD3, the table's D call, lacks a check against the DNA. Germline V gives CDR1 TSWWSYY, CDR2 QGS. The CDR3 is 23 amino acids. The CDR3 reads CALGELGWLPTPVLREYTDKLIF. The CDR3 nucleotides read TGTGCTCTTGGGGAACTAGGATGGCTTCCCACCCCTGTACTGAGGGAGTACACCGATAAACTCATCTTC.